This TCR beta chain was found in a study of blood T cell repertoires in COVID-19. The CDR3 has 18 amino acids. V lost 0 bases to trimming and J lost 2 bases; unmatched junction nucleotides: 7. Germline V gene lookup returns CDR1 SEHNR and CDR2 FQNEAQ (reference sequence). Profiling relied on immunoSEQ multiplex PCR, and the TCRdb table lists in-frame clones only, not all of them. The sample records about 210,000 clones, around 82% being singletons. Sequences were obtained from peripheral blood. The chain has TRBV7-9 and TRBJ2-7; 13 bases fit TRBD2. This TCR came from a man aged 50 or older with active or convalescent COVID-19. The CDR3 here is CASSLAAGTSGAAYEQYF. DNA of the CDR3: TGTGCCAGCAGCTTAGCCGCTGGGACTAGCGGGGCCGCCTACGAGCAGTACTTC. The variable domain in full, with the rest retrieved from reference TRBV7-9 and TRBJ2-7, is DTGVSQNPRHKITKRGQNVTFRCDPISEHNRLYWYRQTLGQGPEFLTYFQNEAQLEKSRLLSDRFSAERPKGSFSTLEIQRTEQGDSAMYLCASSLAAGTSGAAYEQYFGPGTRLTVT.